This T cell receptor (beta chain) derives from a study of vaccination effects on CD4 cells after COVID-19. V lost 3 bases, J lost 4 bases, and 3 bases stayed unmatched. This CDR3 is 14 amino acids long. Germline CDR1 and CDR2: LNHDA and SQIVND (reference sequence). Of note for this clone: Its target is not known.

Libraries were prepared by immunoSEQ multiplex PCR; TCRdb keeps only in-frame clonotypes and omits some of them. This table has 65,000 to 90,000 clones, 78% appearing once. Expansion of antigen-specific CD4+ T cells with viral peptide pools was carried out by the ViraFEST assay before sequencing. Subsequent to a culture period of about ten days, CD4+ T cells were isolated. All vaccine recipients tested negative for nucleocapsid antibodies and had never contracted SARS-CoV-2 infection. The gene calls are TRBV19 and TRBJ1-2, with 9 bases matching TRBD1. Sequencing used CD4+ T cells from PBMCs cultured with SARS-CoV-2 spike peptides, obtained before COVID-19 vaccination. The TCR originated in a human donor who received a COVID-19 vaccine. The CDR3 bases are TGTGCCAGTAGTATCGGGACAGGGCCCTATGGCTACACCTTC. It translates to CASSIGTGPYGYTF.